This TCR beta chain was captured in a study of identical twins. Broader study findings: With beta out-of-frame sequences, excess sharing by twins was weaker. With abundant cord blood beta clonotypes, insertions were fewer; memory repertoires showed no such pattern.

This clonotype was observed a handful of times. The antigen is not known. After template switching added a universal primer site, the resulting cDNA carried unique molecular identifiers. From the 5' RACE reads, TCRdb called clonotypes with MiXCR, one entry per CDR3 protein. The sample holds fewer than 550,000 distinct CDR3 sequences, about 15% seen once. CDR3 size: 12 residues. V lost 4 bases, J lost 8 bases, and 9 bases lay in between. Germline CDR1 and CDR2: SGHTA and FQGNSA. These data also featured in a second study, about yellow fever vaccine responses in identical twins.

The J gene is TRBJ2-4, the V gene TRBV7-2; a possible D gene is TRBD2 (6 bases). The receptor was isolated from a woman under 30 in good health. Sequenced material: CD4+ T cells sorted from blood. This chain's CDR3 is CASSSLADIQYF. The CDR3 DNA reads TGTGCCAGCAGCTCACTAGCTGACATTCAGTACTTC.